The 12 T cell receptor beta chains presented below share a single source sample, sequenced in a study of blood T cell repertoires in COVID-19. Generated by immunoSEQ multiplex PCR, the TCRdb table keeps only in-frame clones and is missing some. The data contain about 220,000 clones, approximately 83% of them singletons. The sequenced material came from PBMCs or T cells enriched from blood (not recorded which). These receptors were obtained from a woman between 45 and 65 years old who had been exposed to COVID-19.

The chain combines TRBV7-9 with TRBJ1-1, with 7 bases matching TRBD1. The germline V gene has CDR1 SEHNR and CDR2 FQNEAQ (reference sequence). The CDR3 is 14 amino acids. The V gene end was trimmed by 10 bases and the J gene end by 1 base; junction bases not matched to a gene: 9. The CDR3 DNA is TGTGCCACCCACCCCTCAGGGGGGAACACTGAAGCTTTCTTT. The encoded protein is CATHPSGGNTEAFF.

CDR3 amino acids: CASSTLQQGQRGYTF. The CDR3 nucleotides are TGTGCCAGTAGTACCCTCCAACAGGGACAGCGCGGCTACACCTTC. The chain employs TRBV19 and TRBJ1-2; 7 bases line up with TRBD1. Germline trimming cut 4 bases from V and 8 bases from J; bases unmatched to any gene: 13. Per the germline V gene, CDR1 is LNHDA and CDR2 is SQIVND (reference sequence). CDR3 length equals 15 residues.

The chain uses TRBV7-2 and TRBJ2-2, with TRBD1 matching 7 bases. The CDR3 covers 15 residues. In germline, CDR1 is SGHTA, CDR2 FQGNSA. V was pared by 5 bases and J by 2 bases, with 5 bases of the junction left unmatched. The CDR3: CASSVGTANTGELFF. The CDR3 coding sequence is TGTGCCAGCAGCGTCGGGACAGCCAACACCGGGGAGCTGTTTTTT. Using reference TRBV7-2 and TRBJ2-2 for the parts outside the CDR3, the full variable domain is GAGVSQSPSNKVTEKGKDVELRCDPISGHTALYWYRQSLGQGLEFLIYFQGNSAPDKSGLPSDRFSAERTGGSVSTLTIQRTQQEDSAVYLCASSVGTANTGELFFGEGSRLTVL.

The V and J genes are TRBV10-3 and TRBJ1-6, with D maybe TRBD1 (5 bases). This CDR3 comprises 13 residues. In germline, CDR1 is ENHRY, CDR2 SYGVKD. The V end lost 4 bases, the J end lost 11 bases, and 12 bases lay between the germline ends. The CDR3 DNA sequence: TGTGCCATCAGTGCGGGGGATCTGGCACCCCTCCACTTT. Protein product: CAISAGDLAPLHF.

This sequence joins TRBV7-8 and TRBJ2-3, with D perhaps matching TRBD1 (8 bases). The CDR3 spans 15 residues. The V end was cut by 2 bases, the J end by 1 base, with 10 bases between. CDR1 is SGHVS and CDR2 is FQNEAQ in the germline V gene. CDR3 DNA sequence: TGTGCCAGCAGCTTAACAGGGGGGGGCACAGATACGCAGTATTTT. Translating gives CASSLTGGGTDTQYF. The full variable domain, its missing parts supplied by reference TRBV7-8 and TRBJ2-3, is GAGVSQSPRYKVAKRGQDVALRCDPISGHVSLFWYQQALGQGPEFLTYFQNEAQLDKSGLPSDRFFAERPEGSVSTLKIQRTQQEDSAVYLCASSLTGGGTDTQYFGPGTRLTVL.

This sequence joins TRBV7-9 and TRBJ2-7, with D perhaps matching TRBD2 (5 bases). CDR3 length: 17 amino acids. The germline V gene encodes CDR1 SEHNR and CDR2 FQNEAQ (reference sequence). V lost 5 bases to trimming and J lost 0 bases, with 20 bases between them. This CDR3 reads CASSRVKGFGVSYEQYF. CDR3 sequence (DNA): TGTGCCAGCAGCCGTGTCAAGGGTTTCGGGGTCTCCTACGAGCAGTACTTC.

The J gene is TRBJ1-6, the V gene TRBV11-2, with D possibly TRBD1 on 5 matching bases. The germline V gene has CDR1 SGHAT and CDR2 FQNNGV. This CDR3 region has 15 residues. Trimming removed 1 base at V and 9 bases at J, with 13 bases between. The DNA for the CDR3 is TGTGCCAGCAGCTTAGGAAACCAGGGTGGTTCACCCCTCCACTTT. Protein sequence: CASSLGNQGGSPLHF.

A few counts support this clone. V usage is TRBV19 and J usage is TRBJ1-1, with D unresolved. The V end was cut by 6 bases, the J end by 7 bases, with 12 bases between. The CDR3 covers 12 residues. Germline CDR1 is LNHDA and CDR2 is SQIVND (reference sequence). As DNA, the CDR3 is TGTGCCAGTAGAAACAGAGTTCTTGAAGCTTTCTTT. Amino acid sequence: CASRNRVLEAFF.

The CDR3 DNA reads as TGTGCCAGCAATACCCCAGGATCTGGGGCCAACGTCCTGACTTTC. Protein: CASNTPGSGANVLTF. The chain links TRBV28 to TRBJ2-6; D gene uncertain. The CDR3 totals 15 residues. V lost 7 bases and J 1 base, leaving 11 bases between the germline ends. Germline values: CDR1 MDHEN, CDR2 SYDVKM.

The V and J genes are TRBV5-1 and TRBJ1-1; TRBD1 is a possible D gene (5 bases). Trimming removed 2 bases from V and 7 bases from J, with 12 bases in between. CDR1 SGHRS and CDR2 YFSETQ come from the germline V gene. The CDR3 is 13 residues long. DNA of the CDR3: TGCGCCAGCAGCTTTCAGGGAACCCATGAAGCTTTCTTT. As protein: CASSFQGTHEAFF.

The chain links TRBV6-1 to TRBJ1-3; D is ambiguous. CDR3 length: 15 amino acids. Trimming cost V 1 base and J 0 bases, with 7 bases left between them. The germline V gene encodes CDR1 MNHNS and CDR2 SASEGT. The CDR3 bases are TGTGCCAGCAGTGAAGACGGTAACTCTGGAAACACCATATATTTT. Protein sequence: CASSEDGNSGNTIYF.

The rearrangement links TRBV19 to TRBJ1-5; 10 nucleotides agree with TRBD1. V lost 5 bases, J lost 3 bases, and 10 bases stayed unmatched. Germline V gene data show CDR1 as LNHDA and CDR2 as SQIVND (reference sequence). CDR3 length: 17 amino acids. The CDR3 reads CASSPRRQGAINQPQHF. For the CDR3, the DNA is TGTGCCAGTAGTCCCCGCCGACAGGGGGCAATCAATCAGCCCCAGCATTTT.